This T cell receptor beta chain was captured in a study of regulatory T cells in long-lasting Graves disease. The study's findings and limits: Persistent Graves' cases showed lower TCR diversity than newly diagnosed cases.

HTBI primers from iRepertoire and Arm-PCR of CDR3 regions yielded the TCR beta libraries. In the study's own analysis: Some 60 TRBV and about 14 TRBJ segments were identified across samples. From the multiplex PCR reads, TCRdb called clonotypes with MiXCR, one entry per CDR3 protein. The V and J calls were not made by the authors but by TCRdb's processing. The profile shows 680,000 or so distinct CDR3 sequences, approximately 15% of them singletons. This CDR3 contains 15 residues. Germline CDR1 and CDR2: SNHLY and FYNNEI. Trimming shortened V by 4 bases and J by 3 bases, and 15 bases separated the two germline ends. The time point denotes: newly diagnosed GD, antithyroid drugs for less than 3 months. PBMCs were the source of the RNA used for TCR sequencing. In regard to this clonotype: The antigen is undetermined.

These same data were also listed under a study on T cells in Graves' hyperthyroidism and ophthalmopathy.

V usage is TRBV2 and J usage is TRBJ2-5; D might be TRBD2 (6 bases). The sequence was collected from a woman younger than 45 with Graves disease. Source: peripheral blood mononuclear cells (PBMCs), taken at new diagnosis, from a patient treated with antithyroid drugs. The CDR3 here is CASSGAAGPEETQYF. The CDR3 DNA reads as TGTGCCAGCAGTGGGGCCGCGGGACCCGAAGAGACCCAGTACTTC.